This T cell receptor (beta chain) came from a study of blood T cells in healthy people across ages (dated by TCRdb to between 2014 and 2017). Concerning the study at large: Template switching captured roughly one uniquely barcoded TCR beta cDNA molecule per two T cells in model experiments. To track age-related changes in TCR beta repertoire diversity, the study relied on deep sequencing normalized with unique cDNA molecular identifiers. The donors were divided into four age groups: young (average around 16 years), middle-aged (about 39), aged (about 61) and long-lived (around 80). To avoid experimental bias, donors of different ages were distributed randomly across sequencing lanes. For two donors (one aged 18 to 29 and one aged 80 or older), the study analyzed two additional independent replicas of 1 million unique cDNA reads from the same blood draw. Overall study results and their limits: A strong correlation was found between observed TCR beta diversity and the percentage of naive T cells measured by flow cytometry. Compared with the aged group, more naive CD4+ T cells, fewer expanded clones and increased TCR diversity were shown by the long-lived group, suggesting age selection. As age increased, observed TCR beta diversity per million T cells dropped in a roughly linear way, and a significant reduction was already evident by age 40. Donor CMV infection status was unknown, potentially confounding age-related changes in expanded clonotypes. Bulk unsorted PBMC profiling prevented conclusive comparison of naive and antigen-experienced compartments. Total diversity estimates from one million sequenced T cells were considered lower bounds and underestimates.

Its CDR3 holds 13 amino acids, cysteine through phenylalanine. Only CDR3 DNA remains: 39 bases, in frame from the first base. Based on the germline V gene (reference sequence), the CDR1 and CDR2 sequences are DFQATT and SNEGSKA. Relative to germline, V is 0 bases shorter and J is 5 bases shorter, with 9 bases between their ends. Worth noting for this clonotype: Its antigen remains undetermined. It has no much larger one-base neighbor in the sample; base qualities were not kept.

Library creation used 5' RACE. Reads for this sample came from an Illumina HiSeq 2500. A second PCR of roughly 7 to 11 cycles was performed with a sample-barcoded 5' primer and a J-beta primer mix. A template-switch 5' adaptor carrying 12 random nucleotides introduced a unique molecular identifier onto each TCR beta cDNA molecule. Each sample yielded at least 2.5 million CDR3-containing paired-end reads. First-strand cDNA synthesis was performed from all RNA using the Mint cDNA synthesis kit, with priming by a TRBC-specific oligonucleotide. Following uracil-DNA glycosylase treatment, all cDNA underwent a first 18-cycle PCR with the universal primers M1SS and BC2_uni_R. Under the source paper's analysis protocol: Normalization of each sample was performed by random selection of 1 million high-quality reads, each carrying a distinct molecular identifier. Reads sharing molecular identifiers were discarded rather than binned into consensus sequences. MiTCR, with a Q25 quality threshold and the strictest error-elimination algorithm, was used for CDR3 identification, clonotype clustering and error correction. Lower-bound total TCR beta diversity was estimated with a nonparametric unseen species model using Euler transformation. The raw public reads went through TCRdb reprocessing: fastp at Q25, MiXCR clone calling, in-frame beta chains kept. Every entry covers one CDR3 protein and lists the most common genes and DNA from its rows. The V and J calls reflect TCRdb's pipeline rather than the authors' work. Counted in this sample were 800,000 to 900,000 distinct CDR3 sequences; 55% to 65% of them appeared once. The ten top clones hold around 30% of the sample.

The 39 donors, aged about 6 to 100 years, were systemically healthy Caucasian individuals from Russia. Around 10 milliliters of peripheral blood were collected from each donor into EDTA-treated Vacutainer tubes. Ficoll-Paque density-gradient centrifugation was used to isolate PBMCs, with at least 6 million obtained per sample. Trizol reagent was used to extract total RNA from PBMCs, with at least 5 micrograms per sample. The percentages of naive CD45RAhigh/CD27high T cells were determined by flow cytometry on a PBMC aliquot from every donor. The sequence joins TRBV20-1 to TRBJ2-3, with no reliable assignment of the D segment. This receptor was identified in a man aged 25-45 years in good health. The sequenced sample consisted of blood. Here the CDR3 is given as CSARDVVVDTQYF. The sequenced DNA is TGCAGTGCTAGAGACGTTGTAGTAGATACGCAGTATTTT.